Each of the 24 T cell receptor beta chains below was sequenced from the same sample in a study of blood T cell repertoires in COVID-19. Sequenced by immunoSEQ multiplex PCR; TCRdb stores in-frame clones only, minus some. Of around 23,000 clones listed, around 72% are singletons. Sequencing was performed on peripheral blood. The receptors derive from a woman older than 75 with acute or convalescent COVID-19.

V gene TRBV10-3 combines with J gene TRBJ1-2, with 8 nucleotides matching TRBD1. From germline, CDR1 is ENHRY and CDR2 SYGVKD. The CDR3 has 14 amino acids. Unmatched junction bases numbered 9, after V lost 7 bases and J lost 5 bases. CDR3 residues: CAIKSTGEGYGYTF. The DNA for the CDR3 is TGTGCCATCAAGTCGACAGGGGAAGGATATGGCTACACCTTC.

This clone was counted once. The J gene is TRBJ1-2, the V gene TRBV5-5; D is uncertain. The CDR3 has 13 residues. The germline V gene has CDR1 SGHKS and CDR2 YYEKEE (reference sequence). V was cut by 0 bases and J by 5 bases, with 8 bases left in between. The CDR3 loop is CASSLASGYGYTF. The CDR3 bases are TGTGCCAGCAGCTTGGCCTCGGGGTATGGCTACACCTTC.

The chain recombines TRBV7-9 with TRBJ2-1; 9 nucleotides line up with TRBD1. Germline values: CDR1 SEHNR, CDR2 FQNEAQ (reference sequence). The CDR3 totals 14 residues. Losses at the gene ends were 3 bases for V and 6 bases for J; bases not matched to a gene: 3. CDR3: CASSLGQGPNEQFF. CDR3 nucleotides: TGTGCCAGCAGCTTGGGACAGGGCCCCAATGAGCAGTTCTTC.

This chain uses TRBV30 with TRBJ2-7; D perhaps matches TRBD2 (6 bases). The germline V gene encodes CDR1 GTSNPN and CDR2 SVGIG (reference sequence). The CDR3 spans 13 residues. V lost 3 bases, J lost 2 bases, and 11 bases lay in between. CDR3 DNA sequence: TGTGCCTGGAGGGGACTGAGCCCCTACGAGCAGTACTTC. It encodes CAWRGLSPYEQYF.

This chain connects TRBV9 to TRBJ1-6, with D uncertain. The CDR3 is made up of 12 amino acids. With 3 bases removed from V and 7 bases from J, the gap between germline ends came to 5 bases. Germline V gene lookup returns CDR1 SGDLS and CDR2 YYNGEE. The CDR3 bases are TGTGCCAGCAGCGGTCAGAATTCACCCCTCCACTTT. Translated, it gives CASSGQNSPLHF.

This clone was counted a single time. The V call is TRBV9, the J call TRBJ1-2, with D hard to call. The V gene's germline CDR1 is SGDLS and CDR2 YYNGEE. The length of the CDR3 is 15 residues. Trimming stripped 4 bases from V and 0 bases from J, with 13 bases between. CDR3 sequence reads: CASSPIQDSNYGYTF. CDR3 in DNA: TGTGCCAGCAGCCCCATCCAGGACTCTAACTATGGCTACACCTTC.

The table lists this clone with a count of one. V is TRBV20-1 and J is TRBJ2-1; 7 bases agree with TRBD1. V was clipped by 4 bases and J by 8 bases; unmatched bases: 2. The CDR3 totals 11 residues. CDR1 DFQATT and CDR2 SNEGSKA come from the germline V gene (reference sequence). CDR3 protein: CSANRGDEQFF. The CDR3 nucleotides are TGCAGTGCTAACAGGGGCGATGAGCAGTTCTTC.

This clone was seen only a few times. DNA for the CDR3: TGTGCCAGCAGTGCGCGGGAGGAGACCCAGTACTTC. Protein: CASSAREETQYF. The chain links TRBV2 to TRBJ2-5; 7 bases line up with TRBD2. Germline values: CDR1 SNHLY, CDR2 FYNNEI. Unmatched junction bases numbered 1, after V lost 4 bases and J lost 5 bases. The CDR3 loop spans 12 amino acids.

The CDR3 nucleotides are TGTGCCAGCAGTTTGGGCCCATTCGATCAGCCCCAGCATTTT. It encodes CASSLGPFDQPQHF. The rearrangement joins TRBV2 to TRBJ1-5, with no clear D. CDR3 length equals 14 residues. Between the trimmed V and J ends, which lost 5 bases and 5 bases, there was a span of 13 bases. Germline CDR1 and CDR2: SNHLY and FYNNEI. Looking up the rest from reference TRBV2 and TRBJ1-5 gives the full variable domain: EPEVTQTPSHQVTQMGQEVILRCVPISNHLYFYWYRQILGQKVEFLVSFYNNEISEKSEIFDDQFSVERPDGSNFTLKIRSTKLEDSAMYFCASSLGPFDQPQHFGDGTRLSIL.

The chain uses TRBV6-5 and TRBJ2-1, with D perhaps TRBD2 (6 bases). The V end lost 2 bases, the J end lost 7 bases, and 9 bases lay between the germline ends. This CDR3 region has 13 residues. CDR1 is MNHEY and CDR2 is SVGAGI in the germline V gene. CDR3 region: CASSYTGRNEQFF. CDR3 sequence (DNA): TGTGCCAGCAGTTACACCGGGAGAAATGAGCAGTTCTTC.

This clone has more than one count but fewer than ten. The chain is built from TRBV5-6 and TRBJ2-1; D not resolved. Trimming pared 1 base from V and 10 bases from J, leaving 15 bases between. There are 14 residues in the CDR3. CDR1 SGHDT and CDR2 YYEEEE come from the germline V gene. Here the CDR3 reads CASSLRRSMREQFF. In DNA form, the CDR3 reads TGTGCCAGCAGCTTGCGGCGGTCAATGAGGGAGCAGTTCTTC.

The V and J genes are TRBV5-4 and TRBJ2-2; TRBD2 matches 9 bases. V trimming: 2 bases; J trimming: 6 bases; junction bases outside the gene matches: 8. Per germline, CDR1 SGHNT and CDR2 YYREEE (reference sequence). The CDR3 runs to 16 residues. The CDR3: CASSFRREGPAGELFF. The CDR3 bases are TGTGCCAGCAGCTTCCGGCGGGAGGGCCCCGCCGGGGAGCTGTTTTTT.

V gene TRBV7-9 combines with J gene TRBJ1-6; the D is unclear. Germline values: CDR1 SEHNR, CDR2 FQNEAQ (reference sequence). The V end lost 5 bases, the J end lost 9 bases, and 11 bases lay between the germline ends. The CDR3 length is 13 residues. The CDR3 DNA reads TGTGCCAGCAGCCACGGGGAGTCTTCACCCCTCCACTTT. Translation: CASSHGESSPLHF.

This clone has just one count. The rearrangement links TRBV20-1 to TRBJ1-4; weak D call: TRBD1 (5 bases). Between the trimmed V and J ends, which lost 3 bases and 8 bases, there was a span of 16 bases. Germline-derived CDR1 and CDR2 are DFQATT and SNEGSKA (reference sequence). There are 14 residues in the CDR3. The CDR3: CSASPRQGEEKLFF. CDR3 bases: TGCAGTGCTAGTCCCCGCCAGGGCGAGGAAAAACTGTTTTTT.

The gene calls are TRBV6-2 or TRBV6-3 and TRBJ2-1; D might be TRBD2 (6 bases). Germline-derived CDR1 and CDR2 are MNHEY and SVGEGT. V gave up 4 bases and J gave up 8 bases, with 21 bases separating them. The CDR3 has 16 amino acids. The CDR3 loop is CASSFQIAVPGHEQFF. The DNA for the CDR3 is TGTGCCAGCAGTTTTCAAATAGCGGTTCCCGGGCATGAGCAGTTCTTC.

The CDR3 DNA follows: TGCGCCAGCAGCCTAGGGACAGGGGACGGCTACACCTTC. Translation: CASSLGTGDGYTF. This chain links TRBV5-1 with TRBJ1-2; 10 bases match TRBD1. The germline V gene encodes CDR1 SGHRS and CDR2 YFSETQ. With V trimmed by 4 bases and J by 8 bases, 5 bases remained unmatched. CDR3 size: 13 residues.

The gene calls are TRBV7-2 and TRBJ1-1; tentative D call: TRBD1 (5 bases). V was pared by 5 bases and J by 10 bases, with 20 bases between. The CDR3 is 14 residues long. CDR1 is SGHTA, CDR2 FQGNSA, per germline. Here the CDR3 reads CASSPTVRAVGAFF. The CDR3 nucleotides are TGTGCCAGCAGCCCGACAGTTAGGGCTGTAGGAGCTTTCTTT. Looking up the rest from reference TRBV7-2 and TRBJ1-1 gives the full variable domain: GAGVSQSPSNKVTEKGKDVELRCDPISGHTALYWYRQSLGQGLEFLIYFQGNSAPDKSGLPSDRFSAERTGGSVSTLTIQRTQQEDSAVYLCASSPTVRAVGAFFGQGTRLTVV.

This clone was seen only a few times. The V and J genes are TRBV9 and TRBJ2-5; 11 positions match TRBD2. The V gene's germline CDR1 is SGDLS and CDR2 YYNGEE. With V trimmed by 2 bases and J by 4 bases, 4 bases remained unmatched. CDR3 size: 15 residues. The chain's CDR3 is CASSVDTSGGETQYF. The CDR3 nucleotides are TGTGCCAGCAGCGTCGACACTAGCGGGGGAGAGACCCAGTACTTC. Based on the CDR3 plus reference TRBV9 and TRBJ2-5, the full variable domain is DSGVTQTPKHLITATGQRVTLRCSPRSGDLSVYWYQQSLDQGLQFLIQYYNGEERAKGNILERFSAQQFPDLHSELNLSSLELGDSALYFCASSVDTSGGETQYFGPGTRLLVL.

The chain is built from TRBV2 and TRBJ1-1; TRBD1 aligns across 9 bases. CDR3 length: 14 amino acids. J gave up 4 bases and V 6 bases, and 6 bases lay outside the gene matches. CDR1 and CDR2 from the germline V gene are SNHLY and FYNNEI. The DNA for the CDR3 is TGTGCCAGCAGAGATAGGACAGGGGTCACTGAAGCTTTCTTT. Translating it yields CASRDRTGVTEAFF.

The chain carries TRBV7-2 and TRBJ2-1; TRBD2 aligns across 9 bases. CDR3 length: 16 residues. In germline, CDR1 is SGHTA, CDR2 FQGNSA. V was pared by 5 bases and J by 0 bases, with 5 bases of the junction left unmatched. DNA of the CDR3: TGTGCCAGCAGCCCGGCTAGCGGGAACTCCTACAATGAGCAGTTCTTC. Amino acid sequence: CASSPASGNSYNEQFF.

CDR3 sequence: CASSESTGGHRPSTDTQYF. CDR3 nucleotides: TGCGCCAGCAGTGAGTCGACTGGGGGCCACCGGCCTAGCACAGATACGCAGTATTTT. The chain joins TRBV10-1 to TRBJ2-3; D possibly corresponds to TRBD1 (6 bases). CDR3 length: 19 amino acids. The V and J ends lost 0 bases and 0 bases respectively, with 19 bases between them. The germline gives CDR1 WNHNN, CDR2 SYGVQD (reference sequence).

The chain has TRBV7-3 and TRBJ1-6; TRBD1 matches at 8 bases. CDR1 and CDR2 (germline): SGHTA, FQGTGA. Trimming took 5 bases from V and 10 from J; bases not matched to a gene: 10. CDR3 length: 15 amino acids. The CDR3 spells CASSQGAGGESPLHF. CDR3 sequence (DNA): TGTGCCAGCAGCCAGGGGGCAGGGGGCGAATCACCCCTCCACTTT.

The rearrangement links TRBV29-1 to TRBJ2-1, with TRBD2 identical over 11 bases. Germline V lookup: CDR1 SQVTM, CDR2 ANQGSEA. The CDR3 runs 15 residues. The junction had 10 bases not matched to a gene; V was cut back by 5 bases and J by 7 bases. This CDR3 is CSVPTAVAGGNEQFF. The CDR3 bases are TGCAGCGTTCCTACGGCGGTAGCGGGAGGGAATGAGCAGTTCTTC.

This clone showed up many times. CDR3 in amino acids: CASSFVKGLDEQYF. DNA of the CDR3: TGTGCCAGCAGCTTCGTAAAGGGGTTGGACGAGCAGTACTTC. V usage is TRBV21-1 and J usage is TRBJ2-7; TRBD1 is the table's D call and was not checked against the DNA. TRBV21-1 is listed as a pseudogene. This CDR3 is built from 14 residues.